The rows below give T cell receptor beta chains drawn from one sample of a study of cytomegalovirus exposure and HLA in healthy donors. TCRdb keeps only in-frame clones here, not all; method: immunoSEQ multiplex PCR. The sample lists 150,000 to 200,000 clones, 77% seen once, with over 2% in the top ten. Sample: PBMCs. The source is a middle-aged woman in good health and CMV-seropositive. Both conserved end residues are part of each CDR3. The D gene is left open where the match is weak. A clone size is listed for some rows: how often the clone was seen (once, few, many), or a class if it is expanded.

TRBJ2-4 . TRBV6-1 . TGTGCCAGCAGTGCCAGGGGAGGGAGTGGAAACATTCAGTACTTC CASSARGGSGNIQYF
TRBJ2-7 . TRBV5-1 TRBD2 TGCGCCAGCAGCTTCGAAGCGGGACCCTCCTCCTACGAGCAGTACTTC CASSFEAGPSSYEQYF
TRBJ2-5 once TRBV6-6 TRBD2 TGTGCCAGCAGTCCGTCCAACGGGAGGGGAGAGACCCAGTACTTC CASSPSNGRGETQYF
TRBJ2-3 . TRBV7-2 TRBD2 TGTGCCAGCAGCTCCGACGGGACTAGCAGCGACAGGACGCAGTATTTT CASSSDGTSSDRTQYF
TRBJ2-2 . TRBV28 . TGTGCCAGCAGTCCGCCCAGCGGTGCCTCGAACACCGGGGAGCTGTTTTTT CASSPPSGASNTGELFF
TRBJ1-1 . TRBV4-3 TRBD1 TGCGCCAGCAGCCTTTCGAACAGGGGAAACACTGAAGCTTTCTTT CASSLSNRGNTEAFF
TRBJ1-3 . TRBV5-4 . TGTGCCAGCAGCTTGGATCAGACTACTGGAAACACCATATATTTT CASSLDQTTGNTIYF
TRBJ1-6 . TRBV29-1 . TGCAGCGTGCTGACAGGCTATAATTCACCCCTCCACTTT CSVLTGYNSPLHF
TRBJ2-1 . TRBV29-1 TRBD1 TGCAGCGTGGTAGGGGACAGGCTGAGCTCCTACAATGAGCAGTTCTTC CSVVGDRLSSYNEQFF
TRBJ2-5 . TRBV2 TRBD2 TGTGCCAGCAGAGCTGGACTAGCGGGAGAAGAGACCCAGTACTTC CASRAGLAGEETQYF
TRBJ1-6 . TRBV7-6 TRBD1 TGTGCCAGCAGCCCAGAGGGGGCGCGTAATTCACCCCTCCACTTT CASSPEGARNSPLHF
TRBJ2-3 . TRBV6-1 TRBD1 TGTGCCAGCAGCGAAGCCGGGACAGGGCCAGATACGCAGTATTTT CASSEAGTGPDTQYF
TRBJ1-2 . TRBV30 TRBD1 TGTGCCTGGAGGGGGACAGGGGGCGGCTATGGCTACACCTTC CAWRGTGGGYGYTF
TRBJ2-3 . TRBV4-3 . TGCGCCAGCAGCCAAGCACGGGTAGGCACAGATACGCAGTATTTT CASSQARVGTDTQYF
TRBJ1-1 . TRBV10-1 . TGCGCCAGCAGTGAGTCGGGGGCCGCTGAAGCTTTCTTT CASSESGAAEAFF
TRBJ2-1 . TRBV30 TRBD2 TGTGCCTGGAGTGTACAACTAGCGGGGGGTGCCTATGAGCAGTTCTTC CAWSVQLAGGAYEQFF
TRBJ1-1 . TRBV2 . TGTGCCAGCAGGGGTCGGACACCTCCTAGGGACACTGAAGCTTTCTTT CASRGRTPPRDTEAFF
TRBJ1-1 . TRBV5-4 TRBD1 TGTGCCAGCAGCACCGGACAGGGCCCTTTTAGCACTGAAGCTTTCTTT CASSTGQGPFSTEAFF
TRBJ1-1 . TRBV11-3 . TGTGCCAGCAGCTCCGGACTCGACAGGATCTTGAACACTGAAGCTTTCTTT CASSSGLDRILNTEAFF
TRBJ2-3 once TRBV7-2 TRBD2 TGTGCCAGCAGCCCTGGACTAGCGGGAGAAGGGGAAGATACGCAGTATTTT CASSPGLAGEGEDTQYF
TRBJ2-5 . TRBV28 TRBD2 TGTGCCAGCAGCCCTAGCGGCAGGTGGGAGACCCAGTACTTC CASSPSGRWETQYF
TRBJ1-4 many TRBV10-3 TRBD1 TGTGCCATCAGTGCGACACAGGGGTTAACTAATGAAAAACTGTTTTTT CAISATQGLTNEKLFF
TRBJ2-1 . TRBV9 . TGTGCCAGCAGCGTACAAAGTGCCCGGGGCTACAATGAGCAGTTCTTC CASSVQSARGYNEQFF
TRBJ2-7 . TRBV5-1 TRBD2 TGCGCCAGCAGCTTTGGACTAGCGGGAGGTGTCTACGAGCAGTACTTC CASSFGLAGGVYEQYF
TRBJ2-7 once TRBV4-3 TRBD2 TGCGCCAGCAGCCAGGGACTAGCTACGAGCTCCTACGAGCAGTACTTC CASSQGLATSSYEQYF
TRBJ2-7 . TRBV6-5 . TGTGCCAGCAGTTACTCCGCGGGGACCCAAGGCGAGCAGTACTTC CASSYSAGTQGEQYF
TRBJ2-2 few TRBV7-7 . TGTGCCAGCAGCTTAACACAGGACATCACCGGGGAGCTGTTTTTT CASSLTQDITGELFF
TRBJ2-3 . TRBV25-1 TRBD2 TGTGCCAGCAGTGAATGGAAAGGGAGGGGTACCACAGATACGCAGTATTTT CASSEWKGRGTTDTQYF
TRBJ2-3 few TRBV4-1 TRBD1 TGCGCCAGCAGCCAAGCCTACCCGGGACAGGGACCCACAGATACGCAGTATTTT CASSQAYPGQGPTDTQYF
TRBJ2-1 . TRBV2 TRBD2 TGTGCCAGCAGTGGAGATAGCGGGGGGATCAATGAGCAGTTCTTC CASSGDSGGINEQFF
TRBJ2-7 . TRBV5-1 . TGCGCCAGCAGCGCAGGATTCTTATCCTACGAGCAGTACTTC CASSAGFLSYEQYF
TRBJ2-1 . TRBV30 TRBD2 TGTGCCTGGAGCCCCCCTAGCGGGAGTGTCGATGAGCAGTTCTTC CAWSPPSGSVDEQFF
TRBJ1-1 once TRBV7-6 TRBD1 TGTGCCAGCAGCTTAGCCGGGACAGAGAACACTGAAGCTTTCTTT CASSLAGTENTEAFF
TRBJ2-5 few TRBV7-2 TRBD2 TGTGCCAGCAGCTTAGGCGGGGGGGGACTAGAGACCCAGTACTTC CASSLGGGGLETQYF
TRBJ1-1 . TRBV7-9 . TGTGCCAGCAGCTTAGCGCCGGTGGGAGAGACTGAAGCTTTCTTT CASSLAPVGETEAFF
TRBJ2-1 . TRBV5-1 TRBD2 TGCGCCAGCAGCTTGGAGCTAGCGGGACCATACTCCTACAATGAGCAGTTCTTC CASSLELAGPYSYNEQFF
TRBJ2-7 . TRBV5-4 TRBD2 TGTGCCAGCAGCTTGGGGGCAGCGGGGGGGGCCTACGAGCAGTACTTC CASSLGAAGGAYEQYF
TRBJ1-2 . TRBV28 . TGTGCCAGCACCCTCATTGGGGAGTCGGCTCCTGGCTACACCTTC CASTLIGESAPGYTF
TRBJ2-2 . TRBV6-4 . TGTGCCAGCAGTGACCTAAACACCGGGGAGCTGTTTTTT CASSDLNTGELFF
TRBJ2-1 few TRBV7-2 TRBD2 TGTGCCAGCAGTCAGAGTCTAGCGGGAGCAGGGACCTACAATGAGCAGTTCTTC CASSQSLAGAGTYNEQFF